This TCR beta chain stems from a study of regulatory T cells in long-lasting Graves disease listed by TCRdb under 2021. Context from the whole study: Persistent Graves' disease was defined as antithyroid drug treatment for over 5 years with persistently positive TSH receptor autoantibodies. Peripheral blood TCR sequencing and RNA sequencing compared persistent Graves' disease patients with newly diagnosed Graves' disease patients. The study was registered as a clinical trial and conducted in China. A total of around 35 samples underwent TCR sequencing: about 13 from persistent and roughly 20 from newly diagnosed Graves' disease patients. In the clinical cohort, patients with persistent Graves' disease had used antithyroid drugs for an average of around 9.9 years. What the work shows at the level of the full study, not this receptor alone: Compared with newly diagnosed patients, persistent Graves' disease patients had lower TCR Shannon entropy and fewer highly expanded clones, which suggests clonal expansion. The small sample size was acknowledged by the authors as a limitation that may reduce accuracy. Sequencing and analysis were restricted to the TCR beta chain. More public clonotypes were shared among persistent patients (2,741) than among newly diagnosed patients (roughly 1,000). Persistent disease showed preferential use of TRBV28, TRBJ1-2 and TRBJ2-5, whereas newly diagnosed disease favored TRBV20-1 and TRBJ2-1. Peripheral blood alone was examined, since thyroid tissue, which constituted the primary lesion, could not be accessed.

The sample's time point, from its label and the paper: persistent/refractory GD, antithyroid drugs over 5 years with positive TRAb. For both TCR sequencing and RNA sequencing, RNA was extracted from PBMCs using TRIzol. Graves' disease was diagnosed according to American Thyroid Association guidelines. Patients were recruited from an endocrinology department in Xi'an, China. From each patient, around 9 milliliters of peripheral blood was collected into an EDTA anticoagulant tube. PBMCs were isolated by Ficoll Paque Plus density gradient separation without further T cell sorting. An Agilent 2100 Bioanalyzer and agarose gel were used to check RNA quality, while a NanoDrop 2000 measured RNA concentration. This clonotype came up a few times. What this receptor recognizes is not known. One base away there is no much larger clone; base qualities are not given. The germline V gene sets CDR1 to KGHDR and CDR2 to SFDVKD. There are 16 amino acids in the CDR3, from cysteine to phenylalanine inclusive. This entry keeps only the CDR3 DNA: 48 bases, framed from base 1. For this chain, trimming is 2 bases at the V end and 8 bases at the J end, and the number of junction bases without a gene match is 10.

Library preparation used multiplex PCR. TCRdb shows the sequencer as Illumina HiSeq 4000. TCR beta libraries were built with iRepertoire HTBI primers and Arm-PCR amplification of CDR3 regions. Gel purification was performed on PCR products prior to sequencing. For the original study's pipeline: A total of fewer than 65 TRBV and 14 TRBJ segments were identified across samples and were used for gene usage analysis of CDR3 amino acid clonotypes. Filtered high-quality paired reads were merged into contigs using COPE and FqMerger. BLAST was used to align contigs to IMGT TRBV, TRBD and TRBJ reference genes, and CDR3 was defined according to IMGT. Clonotypes above 0.1% frequency were classified as highly expanded clones. Repertoire diversity was measured by Shannon entropy, and V-J evenness by the Gini coefficient. A clonotype found in more than one individual was treated as public. Using fastp trimming at Q25 and MiXCR clonotype assembly, TCRdb reanalyzed the public sequencing data and kept in-frame beta chains. Rows with a matching CDR3 protein are joined into one entry that keeps the most common DNA and genes. Here the V and J calls rest on TCRdb's processing, not on the authors' analysis. This sample is represented by roughly 360,000 distinct CDR3 sequences; roughly 25% of them were singletons. The ten largest account for approximately 27% of the sample.

The receptor was derived from a woman aged 35 to 49 with Graves disease. Donor details come from another sample of the same person, matched by shared clones. The sequencing used peripheral blood mononuclear cells (PBMCs), collected when the disease was refractory, from a patient treated with antithyroid drugs. Recombination joined TRBV24-1 with TRBJ2-1, and 8 junction bases match TRBD1. The CDR3: CATSDSFNLRGHEQFF. The nucleotide sequence is given as TGTGCCACCAGTGATTCATTCAATCTCAGGGGGCATGAGCAGTTCTTC.